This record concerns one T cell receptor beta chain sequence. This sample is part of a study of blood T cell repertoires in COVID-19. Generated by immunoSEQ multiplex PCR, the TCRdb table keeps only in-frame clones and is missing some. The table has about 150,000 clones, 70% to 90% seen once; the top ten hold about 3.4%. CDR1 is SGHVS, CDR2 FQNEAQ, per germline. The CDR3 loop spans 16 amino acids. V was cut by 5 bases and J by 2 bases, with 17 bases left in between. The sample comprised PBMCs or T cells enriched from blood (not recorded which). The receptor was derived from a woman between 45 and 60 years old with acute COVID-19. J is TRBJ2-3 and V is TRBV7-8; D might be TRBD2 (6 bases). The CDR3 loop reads CASSHGTGGYTDTQYF. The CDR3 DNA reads TGTGCCAGCAGCCACGGGACTGGCGGGTACACAGATACGCAGTATTTT.